Shown below are 18 T cell receptor beta chains from a single sample sequenced in a study of T cells in Graves' hyperthyroidism and ophthalmopathy. Amplified TCR beta CDR3 regions came from RNA transcripts. First-round RT-PCR targeting the TCR CDR3 was performed with the HTBI primer set. TCRdb reprocessed the multiplex PCR reads via MiXCR and lists one record per CDR3 protein. The sample shows about 280,000 distinct CDR3 sequences, 20% to 30% of them seen only once. Sequenced material: blood. The receptors here all came from a man aged 40-49 years with Graves' hyperthyroidism that later progressed to Graves' ophthalmopathy.

This clonotype was recorded many times. V gene TRBV28 combines with J gene TRBJ2-5; D is ambiguous. The germline V and J ends were trimmed by 5 bases and 1 base, with 14 bases remaining between them. The CDR3 runs to 15 residues. Germline CDR1 and CDR2: MDHEN and SYDVKM. CDR3 DNA: TGTGCCAGCAGTAGCCTTCGGCAGACCCAAGAGACCCAGTACTTC. This gives the protein CASSSLRQTQETQYF.

In this sample, this clonotype turned up many times. The chain couples TRBV28 to TRBJ2-5; 9 bases are a match to TRBD2. The CDR3 sequence is 15 residues long. The germline V gene has CDR1 MDHEN and CDR2 SYDVKM. V was clipped by 7 bases and J by 0 bases; unmatched bases: 6. The CDR3: CASNRASGDQETQYF. The CDR3 DNA reads TGTGCCAGCAATAGGGCTAGCGGGGACCAAGAGACCCAGTACTTC.

The table lists this clonotype with many counts. This chain uses TRBV6-1 with TRBJ1-2; maybe TRBD1 (6 bases). Germline V CDR1 and CDR2: MNHNS, SASEGT. V lost 0 bases and J lost 5, with 10 bases in between. This CDR3 spans 14 amino acids. The CDR3 DNA sequence: TGTGCCAGCAGTGAAGCCGGGGACATATATGGCTACACCTTC. Its translation: CASSEAGDIYGYTF.

This chain connects TRBV20-1 to TRBJ2-2; D gene unclear. The ends were cut back, 1 base at V and 6 bases at J, with 9 bases in the middle. Germline V gene data show CDR1 as DFQATT and CDR2 as SNEGSKA (reference sequence). The CDR3 loop spans 13 amino acids. DNA of the CDR3: TGCAGTGCTAGAGCCCTGACTGCCGGGGAGCTGTTTTTT. It encodes CSARALTAGELFF.

The V gene is TRBV11-2, the J gene TRBJ1-2; D is ambiguous. Germline lookup yields CDR1 SGHAT and CDR2 FQNNGV. Trimming took 7 bases from V and 0 from J, leaving 12 bases between them. The CDR3 is made up of 14 amino acids. The DNA of the CDR3 is TGTGCCAGCAAAAGCAGGAACCCTAACTATGGCTACACCTTC. It codes for CASKSRNPNYGYTF.

This clonotype occurred many times. This chain links TRBV11-1 with TRBJ1-1; D call uncertain. Germline CDR1 reads SGHAT; CDR2 reads FQDESV (reference sequence). Trimming removed 1 base from V and 1 base from J, with 13 bases in between. This CDR3 has 16 residues. The CDR3 sequence is CASSLGRRLANTEAFF. The CDR3 DNA reads as TGTGCCAGCAGCTTAGGACGGAGACTCGCGAACACTGAAGCTTTCTTT.

The chain links TRBV20-1 to TRBJ2-7; possible D gene TRBD2, 7 bases. V gave up 5 bases and J gave up 4 bases, with 21 bases separating them. This CDR3 is built from 15 residues. The germline V gene encodes CDR1 DFQATT and CDR2 SNEGSKA (reference sequence). The CDR3 loop reads CSASQGTNGRYEQYF. Written as DNA, the CDR3 is TGCAGTGCTTCGCAGGGGACTAACGGGAGGTACGAGCAGTACTTC.

The CDR3 DNA sequence: TGTGCCAGCAGGTGGGCTGTCGGCAATCAGCCCCAGCATTTT. Translation gives CASRWAVGNQPQHF. The gene calls are TRBV28 and TRBJ1-5; D is undetermined. Trimming pared 6 bases from V and 2 bases from J, leaving 11 bases between. Germline values: CDR1 MDHEN, CDR2 SYDVKM. CDR3 length equals 14 residues.

Ten or more counts support this clonotype. The chain couples TRBV28 to TRBJ1-2; D is undetermined. V was cut by 3 bases and J by 4 bases, with 6 bases left in between. CDR3 length equals 12 residues. Germline CDR1 MDHEN, CDR2 SYDVKM. CDR3 sequence (DNA): TGTGCCAGCAGTTTTCAGCCCTATGGCTACACCTTC. The encoded protein is CASSFQPYGYTF.

At least ten counts were recorded for this clonotype. The J gene is TRBJ1-1, the V gene TRBV2; D unclear. The CDR3 is 12 amino acids. Looked up from germline, CDR1 is SNHLY and CDR2 is FYNNEI. V was cut by 2 bases and J by 1 base, with 2 bases left in between. In nucleotides, the CDR3 is TGTGCCAGCAGTGAACAGAACACTGAAGCTTTCTTT. This gives the protein CASSEQNTEAFF.

This clonotype was picked up a small number of times. This sequence joins TRBV6-1 and TRBJ2-5; TRBD1 matches at 7 bases. Germline V gene lookup returns CDR1 MNHNS and CDR2 SASEGT. This CDR3 region has 14 residues. After removal of 5 bases from V and 0 bases from J, the junction contained 3 bases not matched to a gene. Here the CDR3 reads CASSQGGNQETQYF. In DNA, the CDR3 is TGTGCCAGCAGTCAAGGGGGCAACCAAGAGACCCAGTACTTC.

This clonotype was seen ten or more times. The chain recombines TRBV13 with TRBJ2-5, with D possibly being TRBD2 (5 bases). Germline lookup yields CDR1 PRHDT and CDR2 FYEKMQ (reference sequence). The CDR3 is 15 residues long. Deletions cut 3 bases from V and 3 bases from J, with 14 bases between. The CDR3 sequence is CASSLRFLREETQYF. The CDR3 DNA reads as TGTGCCAGCAGCTTGCGTTTCTTGAGGGAAGAGACCCAGTACTTC.

The rearrangement links TRBV12-3 or TRBV12-4 to TRBJ2-7; 7 bases are a match to TRBD1. This CDR3 has 14 residues. V trimming: 3 bases; J trimming: 2 bases; junction bases outside the gene matches: 4. The CDR3 nucleotides read TGTGCCAGCAGTTTTGGACAGGCTGCCTACGAGCAGTACTTC. Translated, it gives CASSFGQAAYEQYF.

The table lists this clonotype with many counts. J is TRBJ2-7 and V is TRBV3-1, with TRBD1 matching 7 bases. Trimming at V came to 5 bases and at J to 7 bases, leaving 5 bases not matched to a gene. In germline, CDR1 is LGHDT, CDR2 YNNKEL (reference sequence). The CDR3 consists of 12 residues. CDR3 protein: CASSVRRGEQYF. DNA of the CDR3: TGTGCCAGCAGCGTTCGCAGGGGGGAGCAGTACTTC.

This clonotype was counted at least ten times. CDR3 protein: CASSPSYRGRSYEQYF. In nucleotides, the CDR3 is TGCGCCAGCAGCCCATCCTACAGGGGGCGATCCTACGAGCAGTACTTC. The V call is TRBV5-1, the J call TRBJ2-7, with 9 nucleotides matching TRBD1. Losses at the gene ends were 4 bases for V and 1 base for J; bases not matched to a gene: 9. The CDR3 sequence is 16 residues long. CDR1 and CDR2 from the germline V gene are SGHRS and YFSETQ. Drawing the rest from reference TRBV5-1 and TRBJ2-7, the complete variable domain is KAGVTQTPRYLIKTRGQQVTLSCSPISGHRSVSWYQQTPGQGLQFLFEYFSETQRNKGNFPGRFSGRQFSNSRSEMNVSTLELGDSALYLCASSPSYRGRSYEQYFGPGTRLTVT.

This clonotype was detected only once. The gene calls are TRBV27 and TRBJ1-5; D gene unclear. The V end lost 5 bases, the J end lost 3 bases, and 11 bases lay between the germline ends. Germline V gene lookup returns CDR1 MNHEY and CDR2 SMNVEV (reference sequence). CDR3 size: 14 residues. As DNA, the CDR3 is TGTGCCAGCAGTGAATCGGGTTTCAATCAGCCCCAGCATTTT. Translating gives CASSESGFNQPQHF.

The V gene is TRBV2, the J gene TRBJ1-2; 10 bases are shared with TRBD1. This CDR3 is 14 amino acids long. Germline CDR1 SNHLY, CDR2 FYNNEI. Trimming took 7 bases from V and 6 from J; bases not matched to a gene: 8. CDR3 coding DNA: TGTGCCAGCATCCCATGGGACAGGGGCGATGGCTACACCTTC. Translating it yields CASIPWDRGDGYTF.

This clonotype was counted many times. The chain links TRBV19 to TRBJ1-1, with D possibly matching TRBD1 (5 bases). The CDR3 is made up of 14 amino acids. The V and J ends lost 0 bases and 1 base respectively, with 6 bases between them. Germline assignment: CDR1 LNHDA and CDR2 SQIVND (reference sequence). CDR3: CASSIDRANTEAFF. The CDR3 coding sequence is TGTGCCAGTAGTATAGACAGGGCGAACACTGAAGCTTTCTTT.